One and the same sample provided the 22 T cell receptor beta chains below, sequenced in a study of blood T cell repertoires in COVID-19. Sequencing was performed with immunoSEQ multiplex PCR; in TCRdb, only in-frame clones are kept and a portion is missing. The sample consists of 150,000 to 200,000 clones, about 88% of them appearing once. The sequenced sample was PBMCs or T cells enriched from blood (not recorded which). The source of these receptors is a woman between 18 and 29 years old who had recovered from COVID-19.

This sequence joins TRBV3-1 (or the pseudogene TRBV3-2) and TRBJ2-3; 7 bases fit TRBD2. The CDR3 extends over 16 amino acids. V trimming: 3 bases; J trimming: 2 bases; junction bases outside the gene matches: 8. The germline V gene has CDR1 LGHDT and CDR2 YNNKEL (reference sequence). The chain's CDR3 is CASSHDLSGTTDTQYF. As DNA, the CDR3 is TGTGCCAGCAGCCACGATTTAAGCGGGACCACAGATACGCAGTATTTT.

The CDR3 loop is CASSPSGLSEQYF. The CDR3 nucleotides read TGTGCCAGCTCACCGTCGGGTTTGAGCGAGCAGTACTTC. The gene calls are TRBV18 and TRBJ2-7, with D uncertain. The CDR3 runs 13 residues. Germline CDR1 is KGHSH and CDR2 is LQKENI. V was trimmed by 3 bases and J by 6 bases, leaving 12 bases between them.

The CDR3: CASSYRRGTEAFF. The CDR3 DNA sequence: TGTGCCAGCAGTTACAGGAGGGGCACTGAAGCTTTCTTT. The chain combines TRBV6-2 or TRBV6-3 with TRBJ1-1, with D perhaps matching TRBD1 (5 bases). V shed 2 bases and J shed 4 bases, with 8 bases lying between them. CDR1 MNHEY and CDR2 SVGEGT come from the germline V gene. The CDR3 covers 13 residues.

The chain carries TRBV9 and TRBJ2-7, with a weak D call TRBD2 (6 bases). The germline V gene encodes CDR1 SGDLS and CDR2 YYNGEE. The CDR3 consists of 14 residues. Trimming stripped 2 bases from V and 2 bases from J, with 11 bases between. The CDR3 region has the DNA TGTGCCAGCAGCGTGGAAGCGGGCCCCTACGAGCAGTACTTC. Amino acid sequence: CASSVEAGPYEQYF.

The sample holds one count of this clone. The chain couples TRBV6-4 to TRBJ2-2, with 10 bases aligning to TRBD2. Germline trimming cut 6 bases from V and 2 bases from J; bases unmatched to any gene: 6. The CDR3 runs 16 residues. Germline values: CDR1 MRHNA, CDR2 SNTAGT. The CDR3 here is CASRRTSGANTGELFF. CDR3 nucleotide sequence: TGTGCCAGCAGGCGAACTAGCGGGGCTAACACCGGGGAGCTGTTTTTT.

The chain combines TRBV28 with TRBJ2-2; 7 nucleotides agree with TRBD1. V was clipped by 3 bases and J by 5 bases; unmatched bases: 9. Germline V CDR1 and CDR2: MDHEN, SYDVKM. This CDR3 contains 16 residues. This CDR3 is CASSFTRGQGTGELFF. CDR3 nucleotides: TGTGCCAGCAGTTTCACAAGGGGGCAAGGAACCGGGGAGCTGTTTTTT.

This sequence joins TRBV3-1 (or the pseudogene TRBV3-2) and TRBJ2-5; the match to TRBD2 covers 14 bases. The CDR3 runs to 18 residues. Per the germline V gene, CDR1 is LGHDT and CDR2 is YNNKEL (reference sequence). The junction had 10 bases not matched to a gene; V was cut back by 5 bases and J by 2 bases. The CDR3 nucleotides are TGTGCCAGCAGCATAGGGACTAGCGGGAGAGCGGGACAAGAGACCCAGTACTTC. This gives the protein CASSIGTSGRAGQETQYF.

The genes are TRBV3-1 (or the pseudogene TRBV3-2) and TRBJ2-1; 12 nucleotides align to TRBD2. CDR1 is LGHDT, CDR2 YNNKEL, per germline (reference sequence). Trimming removed 7 bases from V and 2 bases from J; junction bases left unmatched: 0. This CDR3 spans 14 amino acids. CDR3 residues: CASTSGRAYNEQFF. The CDR3 coding sequence is TGTGCCAGCACTAGCGGGAGGGCCTACAATGAGCAGTTCTTC.

V is TRBV5-6 and J is TRBJ1-4; 11 positions match TRBD1. Germline CDR1 SGHDT, CDR2 YYEEEE. Unmatched junction bases numbered 2, after V lost 1 base and J lost 6 bases. The CDR3 consists of 15 residues. The CDR3 region is CASSLKGQGDEKLFF. DNA for the CDR3: TGTGCCAGCAGCTTGAAGGGACAGGGGGATGAAAAACTGTTTTTT.

The chain combines TRBV5-6 with TRBJ1-3, with 9 bases that match TRBD1. Per germline, CDR1 SGHDT and CDR2 YYEEEE. The J segment lost 0 bases and the V segment lost 3 bases, leaving 4 bases of the junction unmatched. This CDR3 region has 16 residues. In DNA form, the CDR3 reads TGTGCCAGCAGCTCCCTGGACAGGGGCTCTGGAAACACCATATATTTT. Its protein is CASSSLDRGSGNTIYF. Combining the CDR3 with reference TRBV5-6 and TRBJ1-3 gives the whole variable domain DAGVTQSPTHLIKTRGQQVTLRCSPKSGHDTVSWYQQALGQGPQFIFQYYEEEERQRGNFPDRFSGHQFPNYSSELNVNALLLGDSALYLCASSSLDRGSGNTIYFGEGSWLTVV.

This chain uses TRBV3-1 (or the pseudogene TRBV3-2) with TRBJ1-2, with 7 bases identical to TRBD1. The germline CDR1 and CDR2 sequences are LGHDT and YNNKEL (reference sequence). The CDR3 runs to 16 residues. Germline trimming cut 4 bases from V and 8 bases from J; bases unmatched to any gene: 16. The CDR3 sequence is CASSRGQELGPVGYTF. CDR3 bases: TGTGCCAGCAGCCGTGGACAGGAACTCGGACCGGTAGGCTACACCTTC.

The gene calls are TRBV20-1 and TRBJ2-7; 8 positions match TRBD1. With 3 bases clipped from V and 2 bases from J, the junction kept 12 bases outside the gene matches. CDR1 is DFQATT and CDR2 is SNEGSKA in the germline V gene (reference sequence). The CDR3 has 16 residues. CDR3 loop: CSASEDRDPLPYEQYF. The CDR3, as DNA: TGCAGTGCTAGTGAGGACAGGGACCCTTTGCCCTACGAGCAGTACTTC.

The rearrangement links TRBV29-1 to TRBJ1-2, with a weak D call TRBD1 (5 bases). The CDR3 runs 14 residues. Germline V gene lookup returns CDR1 SQVTM and CDR2 ANQGSEA. V lost 1 base and J lost 1, with 10 bases in between. The DNA for the CDR3 is TGCAGCGTTGAAGCTGGACAAATTAACTATGGCTACACCTTC. Encoded protein: CSVEAGQINYGYTF.

The chain carries TRBV3-1 (or the pseudogene TRBV3-2) and TRBJ2-5; no definite D call. Trimming took 3 bases from V and 5 from J, leaving 7 bases between them. This CDR3 is built from 12 residues. The V gene's germline CDR1 is LGHDT and CDR2 YNNKEL (reference sequence). CDR3 in amino acids: CASSQISETQYF. In DNA, the CDR3 is TGTGCCAGCAGCCAGATAAGCGAGACCCAGTACTTC.

V is TRBV19 and J is TRBJ1-1, with D possibly matching TRBD1 (5 bases). V was cut by 10 bases and J by 0 bases, with 12 bases left in between. The V gene's germline CDR1 is LNHDA and CDR2 SQIVND (reference sequence). The CDR3 is 13 residues long. CDR3 protein: CAILDRLNTEAFF. In DNA, the CDR3 is TGTGCCATCTTAGACAGATTGAACACTGAAGCTTTCTTT.

This clone was counted a single time. This chain links TRBV28 with TRBJ2-7, with 8 positions matching TRBD1. The germline gives CDR1 MDHEN, CDR2 SYDVKM. The V and J ends lost 6 bases and 6 bases, in that order; junction bases with no gene match: 7. This CDR3 region has 13 residues. CDR3 nucleotide sequence: TGTGCCAGCAGGCGTCCTACAGGGGGCGAGCAGTACTTC. Its protein is CASRRPTGGEQYF.

The rearrangement uses TRBV11-2 and TRBJ2-3; D is perhaps TRBD1 (6 bases). This CDR3 has 15 residues. Between the trimmed V and J ends, which lost 5 bases and 0 bases, there was a span of 12 bases. Germline V gives CDR1 SGHAT, CDR2 FQNNGV. In DNA form, the CDR3 reads TGTGCCAGCAGCGTCAGGACAGCTAGCACAGATACGCAGTATTTT. It translates to CASSVRTASTDTQYF. Complete variable domain (other parts from reference TRBV11-2 and TRBJ2-3): EAGVAQSPRYKIIEKRQSVAFWCNPISGHATLYWYQQILGQGPKLLIQFQNNGVVDDSQLPKDRFSAERLKGVDSTLKIQPAKLEDSAVYLCASSVRTASTDTQYFGPGTRLTVL.

The chain employs TRBV7-8 and TRBJ2-7; 8 positions match TRBD2. Germline CDR1 and CDR2: SGHVS and FQNEAQ. Losses at the gene ends were 5 bases for V and 7 bases for J; bases not matched to a gene: 16. The CDR3 runs to 16 residues. The CDR3 DNA reads as TGTGCCAGCAGCAAGAGGTCTAGCGGGTCCCTGGGTGAGCAGTACTTC. Its translation is CASSKRSSGSLGEQYF.

The rearrangement joins TRBV27 to TRBJ2-1; perhaps TRBD1 as D (6 bases). Germline assignment: CDR1 MNHEY and CDR2 SMNVEV (reference sequence). This CDR3 has 18 residues. Deletions cut 3 bases from V and 0 bases from J, with 18 bases between. CDR3 loop: CASSLVRGDLTSYNEQFF. The DNA of the CDR3 is TGTGCCAGCAGTTTGGTCAGGGGAGACCTAACCTCCTACAATGAGCAGTTCTTC.

The chain recombines TRBV5-1 with TRBJ2-1, with 10 bases identical to TRBD2. After removal of 0 bases from V and 3 bases from J, the junction contained 0 bases not matched to a gene. Germline V gene sequence: CDR1 SGHRS, CDR2 YFSETQ. This CDR3 is 15 amino acids long. DNA for the CDR3: TGCGCCAGCAGCTTGGGGACTAGCGGCTACAATGAGCAGTTCTTC. Translated: CASSLGTSGYNEQFF.

J is TRBJ2-7 and V is TRBV27; 7 bases match TRBD1. Germline lookup yields CDR1 MNHEY and CDR2 SMNVEV (reference sequence). The CDR3 spans 16 residues. J was trimmed by 2 bases and V by 4 bases; bases with no gene match: 11. The CDR3 coding sequence is TGTGCCAGCAGTTCCCACGACAGGGCGATCCCCTACGAGCAGTACTTC. Its translation: CASSSHDRAIPYEQYF.

The chain joins TRBV25-1 to TRBJ2-2, with 10 nucleotides matching TRBD1. V trimming: 8 bases; J trimming: 3 bases; junction bases outside the gene matches: 6. This CDR3 comprises 15 residues. Germline CDR1 and CDR2: MGHDK and SYGVNS. The CDR3 DNA is TGTGCCAGCCAGCCCGGGACAGGGGACACCGGGGAGCTGTTTTTT. This gives the protein CASQPGTGDTGELFF.